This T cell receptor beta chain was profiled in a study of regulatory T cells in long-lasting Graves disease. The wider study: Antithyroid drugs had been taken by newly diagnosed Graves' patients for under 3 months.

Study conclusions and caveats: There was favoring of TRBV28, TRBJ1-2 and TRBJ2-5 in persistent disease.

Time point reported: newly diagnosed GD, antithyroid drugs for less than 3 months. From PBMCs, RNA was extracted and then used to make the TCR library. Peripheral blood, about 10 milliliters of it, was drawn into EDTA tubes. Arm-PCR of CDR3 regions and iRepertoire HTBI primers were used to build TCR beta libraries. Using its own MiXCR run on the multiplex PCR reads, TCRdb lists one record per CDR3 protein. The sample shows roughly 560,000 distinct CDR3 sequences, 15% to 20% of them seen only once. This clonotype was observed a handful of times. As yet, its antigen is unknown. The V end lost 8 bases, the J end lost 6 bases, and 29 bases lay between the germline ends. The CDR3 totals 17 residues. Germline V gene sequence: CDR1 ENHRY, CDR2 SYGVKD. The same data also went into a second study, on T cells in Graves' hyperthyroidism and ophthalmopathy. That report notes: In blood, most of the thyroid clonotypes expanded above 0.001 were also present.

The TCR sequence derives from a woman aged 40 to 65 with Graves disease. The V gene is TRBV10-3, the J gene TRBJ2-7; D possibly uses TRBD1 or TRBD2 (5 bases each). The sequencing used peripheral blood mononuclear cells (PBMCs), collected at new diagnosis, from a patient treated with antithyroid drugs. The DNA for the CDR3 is TGTGCCATCGCACTCGGAACGTGGGGGAGCTCTGGCTCCGAGCAGTACTTC. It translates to CAIALGTWGSSGSEQYF.